The entry that follows covers one TCR beta chain sequence. Amplified TCR beta CDR3 regions derived from RNA transcripts. A set of HTBI primers served as the primers for a first-round RT-PCR of the TCR CDR3. TCRdb analysed the multiplex PCR reads with MiXCR anew, one entry per CDR3 protein. This repertoire shows 500,000 to 600,000 distinct CDR3 sequences, 46% found once; its top ten account for roughly 8.2%. The data belong to a study of T cells in Graves' hyperthyroidism and ophthalmopathy. In germline, CDR1 is SNHLY, CDR2 FYNNEI. The CDR3 is made up of 13 amino acids. V dropped 4 bases and J dropped 6 bases, with 12 bases sitting between them. Based on clinical symptoms, serum thyroxine and TRAb, thyroid ultrasound and orbital computed tomography, diagnoses were reached.

The V gene is TRBV2, the J gene TRBJ1-1; D is ambiguous. The receptor's source is a young woman with Graves' hyperthyroidism. Sequenced: peripheral blood or thyroid tissue (not recorded which). CDR3 in DNA: TGTGCCAGCAGTGTTGGGGTTGGAGCTGAAGCTTTCTTT. Translating it yields CASSVGVGAEAFF. Looking up the rest from reference TRBV2 and TRBJ1-1 gives the full variable domain: EPEVTQTPSHQVTQMGQEVILRCVPISNHLYFYWYRQILGQKVEFLVSFYNNEISEKSEIFDDQFSVERPDGSNFTLKIRSTKLEDSAMYFCASSVGVGAEAFFGQGTRLTVV.